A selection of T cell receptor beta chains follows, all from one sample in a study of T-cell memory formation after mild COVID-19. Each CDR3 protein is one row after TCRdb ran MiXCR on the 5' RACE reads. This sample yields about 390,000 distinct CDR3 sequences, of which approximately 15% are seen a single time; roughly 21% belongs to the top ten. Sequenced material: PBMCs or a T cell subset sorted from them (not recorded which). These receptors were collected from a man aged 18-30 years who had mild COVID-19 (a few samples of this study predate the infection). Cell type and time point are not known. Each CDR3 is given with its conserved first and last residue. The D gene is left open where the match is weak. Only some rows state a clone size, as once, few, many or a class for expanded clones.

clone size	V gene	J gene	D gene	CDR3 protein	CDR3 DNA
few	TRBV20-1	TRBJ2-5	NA	CSARDPPLSGGRETQYF	TGCAGTGCTAGAGATCCGCCCCTGAGTGGTGGGCGTGAGACCCAGTACTTC
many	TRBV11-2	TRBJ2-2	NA	CASSGLYTGELFF	TGTGCCAGCAGCGGTTTGTACACCGGGGAGCTGTTTTTT
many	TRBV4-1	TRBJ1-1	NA	CASSQAGGNTEAFF	TGCGCCAGCAGCCAAGCCGGAGGGAACACTGAAGCTTTCTTT
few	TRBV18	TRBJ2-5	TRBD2	CASSRTSGGPQETQYF	TGTGCCAGCTCACGAACTAGCGGGGGACCACAAGAGACCCAGTACTTC
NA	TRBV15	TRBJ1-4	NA	CATSRAREGEKLFF	TGTGCCACCAGCAGAGCCAGGGAGGGGGAAAAACTGTTTTTT
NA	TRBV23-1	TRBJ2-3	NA	CASSQFVESCDTQYF	TGCGCCAGCAGTCAATTCGTAGAGTCTTGTGATACGCAGTATTTT
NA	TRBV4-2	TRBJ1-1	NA	CASSQRTANTEAFF	TGTGCCAGCAGCCAACGAACGGCGAACACTGAAGCTTTCTTT
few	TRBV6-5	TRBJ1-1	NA	CASRQGWDEAFF	TGTGCCAGCAGACAGGGTTGGGATGAAGCTTTCTTT
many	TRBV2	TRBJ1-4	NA	CASKRDVHNEKLFF	TGTGCCAGCAAACGGGACGTACATAATGAAAAACTGTTTTTT
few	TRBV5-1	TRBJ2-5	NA	CASSAYLETQYF	TGCGCCAGCAGCGCCTACCTTGAGACCCAGTACTTC
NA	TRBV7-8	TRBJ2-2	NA	CASSFIAPTVNTGELFF	TGTGCCAGCAGCTTCATTGCTCCAACAGTAAACACCGGGGAGCTGTTTTTT
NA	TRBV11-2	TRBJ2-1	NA	CASSSLTGSSYNEQFF	TGTGCCAGCAGTAGCTTAACGGGGAGCTCCTACAATGAGCAGTTCTTC
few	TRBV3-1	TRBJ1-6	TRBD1	CASSRGQGWNSPLHF	TGTGCCAGCAGCCGAGGACAGGGTTGGAATTCACCCCTCCACTTT
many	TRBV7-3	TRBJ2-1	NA	CASSSIGGPYNEQFF	TGTGCCAGCAGCTCGATCGGGGGCCCCTACAATGAGCAGTTCTTC
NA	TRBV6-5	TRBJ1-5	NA	CASSHGNQPQHF	TGTGCCAGCAGCCATGGAAATCAGCCCCAGCATTTT
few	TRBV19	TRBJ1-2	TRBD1	CASSTGTANYGYTF	TGTGCCAGTAGTACTGGGACAGCTAACTATGGCTACACCTTC
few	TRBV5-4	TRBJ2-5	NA	CASSPRGGDQETQYF	TGTGCCAGCAGTCCTCGTGGCGGGGACCAAGAGACCCAGTACTTC
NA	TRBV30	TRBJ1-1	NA	CAWSVQEAAFF	TGTGCCTGGAGTGTACAGGAGGCAGCTTTCTTT
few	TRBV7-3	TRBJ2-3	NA	CASSSGLIGRGTDTQYF	TGTGCCAGCAGCTCCGGTTTAATCGGCAGGGGCACAGATACGCAGTATTTT
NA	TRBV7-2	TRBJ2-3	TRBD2	CASSSRRGALDTQYF	TGTGCCAGCAGCTCCCGGCGGGGGGCCCTAGATACGCAGTATTTT
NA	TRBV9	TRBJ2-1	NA	CASSWGGPYNEQFF	TGTGCCAGCAGTTGGGGCGGCCCCTACAATGAGCAGTTCTTC
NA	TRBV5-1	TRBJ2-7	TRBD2	CASSALTSGGNEQYF	TGCGCCAGCAGCGCCCTGACTAGCGGGGGCAACGAGCAGTACTTC
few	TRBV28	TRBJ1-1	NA	CAIPMGNPEAFF	TGTGCCATTCCCATGGGAAATCCTGAAGCTTTCTTT
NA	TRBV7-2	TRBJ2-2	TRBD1	CASRGQKLTGELFF	TGTGCCAGCAGGGGACAGAAACTTACCGGGGAGCTGTTTTTT
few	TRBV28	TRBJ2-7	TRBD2	CASTPSGGIYEQYF	TGTGCCAGCACCCCATCGGGGGGGATCTACGAGCAGTACTTC
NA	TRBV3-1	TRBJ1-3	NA	CASSQAWSYTIYF	TGTGCCAGCAGCCAAGCATGGTCCTACACCATATATTTT
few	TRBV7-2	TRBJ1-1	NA	CASSLRLGPEAFF	TGTGCCAGCAGTCTTAGATTGGGGCCTGAAGCTTTCTTT